The clone carrying this T cell receptor (beta chain) has a count of ten or more. The data were obtained in a study of tumor-infiltrating lymphocytes in oesophageal squamous cell carcinoma. MiXCR was run by TCRdb on the PCR reads, yielding one entry per CDR3 protein. The data show fewer than 20,000 distinct CDR3 sequences, with approximately 46% seen just once and 18% held by the top ten. The germline V gene has CDR1 MDHEN and CDR2 SYDVKM. Unmatched junction bases numbered 6, after V lost 4 bases and J lost 1 base. The CDR3 is made up of 15 amino acids. The sequencing sample was made of normal esophageal tissue next to the tumor. The chain joins TRBV28 to TRBJ2-7, with 8 bases matching TRBD1. This sequence originates from a female donor with esophageal squamous cell carcinoma. The CDR3 DNA sequence: TGTGCCAGCAGTTCCGGCTGGACAGGGTCCTACGAGCAGTACTTC. Its translation: CASSSGWTGSYEQYF.